This TCR beta chain is drawn from a study of Graves' ophthalmopathy and Graves' hyperthyroidism. Overall study context: Ahead of any treatment, peripheral blood was obtained at the initial diagnosis. Study-level results: Appearing in blood as well were most expanded thyroid clonotypes above 0.001 frequency. Ophthalmopathy progression predictions by the model showed about 72% specificity and approximately 71% sensitivity.

With respect to this clonotype: Antigen specificity is unknown.

Physicians reached a diagnosis by relying on clinical symptoms, serum thyroxine, TRAb, thyroid ultrasound and orbital computed tomography. Amplification of TCR beta CDR3 regions used RNA transcripts. Second-round multiplex PCR came after a first-round RT-PCR that employed HTBI primers. TCRdb re-called the multiplex PCR reads through MiXCR, storing one row per CDR3 protein. Of under 350,000 distinct CDR3 sequences detected, roughly 15% appear once; the ten largest clones hold 10% to 15%. CDR1 and CDR2 from the germline V gene are ENHRY and SYGVKD. Trimming stripped 4 bases from V and 1 base from J, with 14 bases between. The CDR3 runs to 15 residues.

The receptor was isolated from an adult man with Graves' ophthalmopathy. The specimen was peripheral blood. The gene calls are TRBV10-3 and TRBJ2-7; D is ambiguous. The chain's CDR3 is CAISVRLPGSYEQYF. The CDR3 coding sequence is TGTGCCATCAGTGTTCGGCTCCCCGGGTCCTACGAGCAGTACTTC.